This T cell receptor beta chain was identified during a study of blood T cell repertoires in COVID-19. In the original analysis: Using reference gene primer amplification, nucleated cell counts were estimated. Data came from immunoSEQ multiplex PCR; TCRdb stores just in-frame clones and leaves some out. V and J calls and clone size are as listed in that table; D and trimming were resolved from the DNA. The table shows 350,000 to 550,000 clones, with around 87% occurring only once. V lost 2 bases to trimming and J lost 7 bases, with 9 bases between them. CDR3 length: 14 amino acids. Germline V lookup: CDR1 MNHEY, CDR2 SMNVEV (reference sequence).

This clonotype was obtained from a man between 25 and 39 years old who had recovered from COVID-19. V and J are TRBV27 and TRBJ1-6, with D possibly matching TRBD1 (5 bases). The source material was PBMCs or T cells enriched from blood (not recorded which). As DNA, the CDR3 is TGTGCCAGCAGTTTAGTCTCAGGGAATTCACCCCTCCACTTT. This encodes CASSLVSGNSPLHF.